The 12 T cell receptor beta chains below come from one sample, sequenced in a study of OX40 agonist ivuxolimab in advanced cancers. This table comes from immunoSEQ multiplex PCR, and its TCRdb copy is limited to in-frame clones, with some not included. Here the sample spans about 100,000 clones, about 90% being singletons. The specimen comprised CD4+ or CD8+ T cells sorted from blood, sampled in a trial of the OX40 agonist ivuxolimab. The origin of the receptors is an adult with an advanced solid tumor such as melanoma, head and neck, liver or kidney cancer.

The V call is TRBV5-1, the J call TRBJ2-6, with a possible D match to TRBD2 (6 bases). Per the germline V gene, CDR1 is SGHRS and CDR2 is YFSETQ. This CDR3 contains 16 residues. Trimming stripped 4 bases from V and 4 bases from J, with 15 bases between. For the CDR3, the DNA is TGCGCCAGCAGCCAGGGACTCTCAGGAGGGGCCAACGTCCTGACTTTC. Its translation: CASSQGLSGGANVLTF.

The chain links TRBV30 to TRBJ2-3; D is undetermined. The CDR3 is 13 amino acids. V lost 1 base and J 6 bases, leaving 11 bases between the germline ends. In germline, CDR1 is GTSNPN, CDR2 SVGIG (reference sequence). The CDR3 DNA sequence: TGTGCCTGGAGTGGGGGAAGCGAGGATACGCAGTATTTT. This encodes CAWSGGSEDTQYF. The whole variable domain, remainder taken from reference TRBV30 and TRBJ2-3, is SQTIHQWPATLVQPVGSPLSLECTVEGTSNPNLYWYRQAAGRGLQLLFYSVGIGQISSEVPQNLSASRPQDRQFILSSKKLLLSDSGFYLCAWSGGSEDTQYFGPGTRLTVL.

This rearrangement joins TRBV28 to TRBJ2-5; D possibly corresponds to TRBD2 (5 bases). V lost 10 bases to trimming and J lost 4 bases, with 13 bases between them. CDR1 MDHEN and CDR2 SYDVKM come from the germline V gene. There are 12 residues in the CDR3. DNA for the CDR3: TGTGCCACCGGGCTAGCAAGAGAGACCCAGTACTTC. This encodes CATGLARETQYF.

The chain is built from TRBV15 and TRBJ2-5, with a weak D call TRBD2 (5 bases). Trimming took 0 bases from V and 5 from J, leaving 13 bases between them. The CDR3 totals 15 residues. The germline V gene encodes CDR1 LNHNV and CDR2 YYDKDF (reference sequence). The CDR3 region has the DNA TGTGCCACCAGCAGAGATGCCGCCAGAGGGGAGACCCAGTACTTC. The encoded protein is CATSRDAARGETQYF. Complete variable domain (other parts from reference TRBV15 and TRBJ2-5): DAMVIQNPRYQVTQFGKPVTLSCSQTLNHNVMYWYQQKSSQAPKLLFHYYDKDFNNEADTPDNFQSRRPNTSFCFLDIRSPGLGDTAMYLCATSRDAARGETQYFGPGTRLLVL.

The chain recombines TRBV5-5 with TRBJ1-1; no firm D call. Trimming left V 5 bases short and J 1 base short, with 9 bases between. Per the germline V gene, CDR1 is SGHKS and CDR2 is YYEKEE (reference sequence). The CDR3 covers 13 residues. The CDR3 spells CASRLTPNTEAFF. In DNA form, the CDR3 reads TGTGCCAGCAGACTGACACCGAACACTGAAGCTTTCTTT.

The chain is built from TRBV28 and TRBJ1-3; TRBD1 is a possible D gene (6 bases). Germline V CDR1 and CDR2: MDHEN, SYDVKM. V was trimmed by 2 bases and J by 2 bases, leaving 10 bases between them. The CDR3 has 15 amino acids. CDR3 coding DNA: TGTGCCAGCAGTTTAGGGTCAGGGGCTGGAAACACCATATATTTT. Translated, it gives CASSLGSGAGNTIYF. The full variable domain, rest sourced from reference TRBV28 and TRBJ1-3, is DVKVTQSSRYLVKRTGEKVFLECVQDMDHENMFWYRQDPGLGLRLIYFSYDVKMKEKGDIPEGYSVSREKKERFSLILESASTNQTSMYLCASSLGSGAGNTIYFGEGSWLTVV.

This clone was seen only a few times. This rearrangement joins TRBV6-5 to TRBJ1-6; D not certain. The CDR3 loop spans 12 amino acids. CDR1 and CDR2 (germline): MNHEY, SVGAGI. Trimming took 6 bases from V and 7 from J, leaving 7 bases between them. The CDR3 bases are TGTGCCAGCAGGATACAAAATTCACCCCTCCACTTT. Protein sequence: CASRIQNSPLHF.

The chain carries TRBV7-2 and TRBJ2-3, with 7 bases aligning to TRBD2. With 3 bases clipped from V and 5 bases from J, the junction kept 8 bases outside the gene matches. The CDR3 length is 15 residues. Looked up from germline, CDR1 is SGHTA and CDR2 is FQGNSA. CDR3: CASSFVSGGGDTQYF. The CDR3 coding sequence is TGTGCCAGCAGCTTTGTGTCGGGGGGTGGAGATACGCAGTATTTT.

V and J are TRBV9 and TRBJ2-5, with D unresolved. This CDR3 comprises 14 residues. Germline loops: CDR1 SGDLS, CDR2 YYNGEE. Trimming removed 2 bases from V and 2 bases from J, with 10 bases in between. DNA of the CDR3: TGTGCCAGCAGCGTCAGAGCAGATCAAGAGACCCAGTACTTC. Protein sequence: CASSVRADQETQYF.

CDR3 residues: CSVVGLYNEQFF. DNA for the CDR3: TGCAGCGTTGTAGGACTGTACAATGAGCAGTTCTTC. The rearrangement joins TRBV29-1 to TRBJ2-1; a weak D match, TRBD2 (5 bases). This CDR3 contains 12 residues. Trimming pared 4 bases from V and 4 bases from J, leaving 8 bases between. Germline CDR1 SQVTM, CDR2 ANQGSEA.

Here the CDR3 reads CASTRGGLDTDTQYF. Written as DNA, the CDR3 is TGTGCCAGCACCCGCGGGGGGCTAGACACAGATACGCAGTATTTT. The chain carries TRBV5-4 and TRBJ2-3, with TRBD2 matching 8 bases. The J segment lost 2 bases and the V segment lost 6 bases, leaving 8 bases of the junction unmatched. This CDR3 is 15 amino acids long. CDR1 and CDR2 from the germline V gene are SGHNT and YYREEE (reference sequence).

The chain recombines TRBV6-5 with TRBJ2-2; D tentatively reads TRBD1 or TRBD2 (5 bases each). Per the germline V gene, CDR1 is MNHEY and CDR2 is SVGAGI. V was shortened by 6 bases and J by 1 base, with 12 bases between the two germline ends. CDR3 length equals 15 residues. DNA for the CDR3: TGTGCCAGCAGCCCCGGGACGGGGAACACCGGGGAGCTGTTTTTT. It is translated as CASSPGTGNTGELFF.